These 26 T cell receptor beta chains came from one sample sequenced in a study of blood T cell repertoires in COVID-19. Profiling relied on immunoSEQ multiplex PCR, and the TCRdb table lists in-frame clones only, not all of them. The sample records approximately 81,000 clones, roughly 78% being singletons. The sequencing input was peripheral blood. These receptors were taken from a human donor in a cohort sampled during active COVID-19.

This chain connects TRBV18 to TRBJ2-1; TRBD2 agrees at 7 bases. This CDR3 region has 13 residues. Germline V lookup: CDR1 KGHSH, CDR2 LQKENI. The trim removed 3 bases at V and 5 bases at J, leaving 1 base unmatched. CDR3 sequence (DNA): TGTGCCAGCTCACCGGCGGGGGACAATGAGCAGTTCTTC. Protein: CASSPAGDNEQFF.

The chain combines TRBV28 with TRBJ1-3; no clear D gene. Trimming removed 8 bases at V and 0 bases at J, with 8 bases between. This CDR3 region has 13 residues. CDR1 and CDR2 (germline): MDHEN, SYDVKM. The CDR3 DNA follows: TGTGCCAGCTTCCGTATCTCTGGAAACACCATATATTTT. This translates into CASFRISGNTIYF.

This clone was detected once. This chain uses TRBV10-3 with TRBJ2-1; the match to TRBD1 covers 9 bases. The V gene's germline CDR1 is ENHRY and CDR2 SYGVKD. V dropped 5 bases and J dropped 3; count of bases not matched to a gene: 2. CDR3 length equals 14 residues. The CDR3 sequence is CAISPGQGYNEQFF. The CDR3, as DNA: TGTGCCATCAGTCCGGGACAGGGCTACAATGAGCAGTTCTTC.

The chain carries TRBV20-1 and TRBJ2-7; 9 bases fit TRBD1. With 3 bases clipped from V and 2 bases from J, the junction kept 5 bases outside the gene matches. From germline, CDR1 is DFQATT and CDR2 SNEGSKA (reference sequence). The CDR3 covers 14 residues. CDR3 residues: CSASGTGTTYEQYF. CDR3 DNA sequence: TGCAGTGCTAGTGGGACAGGGACAACCTACGAGCAGTACTTC.

This clone has just one count. The chain has TRBV9 and TRBJ2-5; weak D call: TRBD1 (5 bases). The CDR3 extends over 13 amino acids. Trimming took 4 bases from V and 5 from J, leaving 12 bases between them. Germline values: CDR1 SGDLS, CDR2 YYNGEE. The chain's CDR3 is CASSMASGETQYF. CDR3 DNA: TGTGCCAGCAGCATGGCCTCAGGGGAGACCCAGTACTTC.

This rearrangement joins TRBV21-1 to TRBJ2-7; TRBD1 is taken as the D call from the table, unchecked against the DNA. TRBV21-1 is a pseudogene locus. The CDR3 has 14 residues. CDR3 bases: TGTGCCAGCAGACCCGGGACATCTTCTCACGAGCAGTACTTC. This codes for CASRPGTSSHEQYF.

This rearrangement joins TRBV6-6 to TRBJ1-6, with 9 bases identical to TRBD1. The CDR3 sequence is 14 residues long. Trimming cost V 6 bases and J 9 bases; bases outside gene matches: 6. Germline assignment: CDR1 MNHNY and CDR2 SVGAGI (reference sequence). The CDR3, as DNA: TGTGCCAGCAGACAACAGGGGGCGGGTTCACCCCTCCACTTT. It specifies CASRQQGAGSPLHF.

This clone has just one count. The rearrangement uses TRBV27 and TRBJ2-7, with TRBD1 matching 9 bases. Germline V gives CDR1 MNHEY, CDR2 SMNVEV (reference sequence). The ends lost 5 bases at V and 11 bases at J; junction bases unmatched: 19. The CDR3 extends over 16 amino acids. The CDR3 sequence is CASSALQGAEAVIEYF. The CDR3, as DNA: TGTGCCAGCAGTGCGTTACAGGGGGCAGAGGCGGTGATAGAGTACTTC.

The chain employs TRBV6-5 and TRBJ2-3; tentative D call: TRBD2 (5 bases). Germline values: CDR1 MNHEY, CDR2 SVGAGI. Trimming took 0 bases from V and 2 from J, leaving 9 bases between them. The CDR3 length is 15 residues. The chain's CDR3 is CASSYSGGLTDTQYF. The CDR3 nucleotides read TGTGCCAGCAGTTACTCCGGCGGGCTCACAGATACGCAGTATTTT.

Written as DNA, the CDR3 is TGTGCCAGCAGCCCAGCGACGGACAGCTCCTACGAGCAGTACTTC. It yields the protein CASSPATDSSYEQYF. The chain combines TRBV7-2 with TRBJ2-7; D perhaps matches TRBD1 (6 bases). Trimming took off 5 bases at V and 0 bases at J, with 14 bases between the two ends. The CDR3 is made up of 15 amino acids. Germline V gene data show CDR1 as SGHTA and CDR2 as FQGNSA. Full variable domain (rest looked up from reference TRBV7-2 and TRBJ2-7): GAGVSQSPSNKVTEKGKDVELRCDPISGHTALYWYRQSLGQGLEFLIYFQGNSAPDKSGLPSDRFSAERTGGSVSTLTIQRTQQEDSAVYLCASSPATDSSYEQYFGPGTRLTVT.

The genes are TRBV5-1 and TRBJ1-3, with D maybe TRBD1 (5 bases). Germline loops: CDR1 SGHRS, CDR2 YFSETQ. V lost 0 bases and J 3 bases, leaving 7 bases between the germline ends. The CDR3 has 14 residues. The CDR3 nucleotides read TGCGCCAGCAGCTTGGGGGGACTTGGAAACACCATATATTTT. It is translated as CASSLGGLGNTIYF.

The chain recombines TRBV6-5 with TRBJ1-5; TRBD1 is a possible D gene (6 bases). This CDR3 region has 15 residues. Per germline, CDR1 MNHEY and CDR2 SVGAGI. V was trimmed by 0 bases and J by 5 bases, leaving 11 bases between them. In DNA form, the CDR3 reads TGTGCCAGCAGTTACTCGTACAGGGCCCATCAGCCCCAGCATTTT. Its translation is CASSYSYRAHQPQHF.

In this sample, this clone turned up a few times. The rearrangement uses TRBV7-3 and TRBJ1-2, with D perhaps TRBD1 (6 bases). Germline CDR1 SGHTA, CDR2 FQGTGA. The V end was cut by 1 base, the J end by 4 bases, with 13 bases between. This CDR3 has 15 residues. DNA for the CDR3: TGTGCCAGCAGCTTAAACGCAGGGGCGGGCTATGGCTACACCTTC. Its translation is CASSLNAGAGYGYTF.

This clone was recorded only once. Here the CDR3 reads CASGFGTGKGNTGELFF. The CDR3 DNA reads as TGTGCTAGTGGTTTTGGGACAGGGAAAGGTAACACCGGGGAGCTGTTTTTT. V and J are TRBV12-5 and TRBJ2-2; 9 bases fit TRBD1. CDR1 is LGHNT, CDR2 FRNRAP, per germline. V was pared by 3 bases and J by 2 bases, with 7 bases of the junction left unmatched. The CDR3 sequence is 17 residues long.

The CDR3 coding sequence is TGTGCCAGCAGCTCACTATTCAGGGGGTCCAACGAGCAGTACTTC. It translates to CASSSLFRGSNEQYF. V is TRBV5-6 and J is TRBJ2-7, with TRBD1 matching over 7 bases. Germline CDR1 and CDR2: SGHDT and YYEEEE. This CDR3 has 15 residues. V dropped 3 bases and J dropped 5; count of bases not matched to a gene: 11.

The chain employs TRBV6-5 and TRBJ1-1; TRBD1 is a possible D gene (6 bases). The CDR3 runs to 15 residues. The V gene's germline CDR1 is MNHEY and CDR2 SVGAGI. Between the trimmed V and J ends, which lost 2 bases and 7 bases, there was a span of 17 bases. CDR3 amino acids: CASSYRGGARSEAFF. The CDR3 DNA reads as TGTGCCAGCAGTTACCGCGGGGGCGCAAGGAGTGAAGCTTTCTTT.

This chain connects TRBV4-3 to TRBJ1-6; D remains ambiguous. There are 15 residues in the CDR3. Trimming removed 3 bases at V and 4 bases at J, with 10 bases between. Germline lookup yields CDR1 LGHNA and CDR2 YSLEER. CDR3 amino acids: CASSQEKKYNSPLHF. Written as DNA, the CDR3 is TGCGCCAGCAGCCAGGAGAAGAAATATAATTCACCCCTCCACTTT.

This chain uses TRBV11-3 with TRBJ2-5, with 7 bases matching TRBD1. Germline V lookup: CDR1 SGHNT, CDR2 YENEEA. Trimming cost V 4 bases and J 3 bases; bases outside gene matches: 2. The CDR3 length is 13 residues. The CDR3 nucleotides read TGTGCCAGCAGCTCCGACAGGGAAGAGACCCAGTACTTC. It encodes CASSSDREETQYF.

The rearrangement joins TRBV7-3 to TRBJ1-1; D perhaps matches TRBD1 (6 bases). With 6 bases removed from V and 1 base from J, the gap between germline ends came to 18 bases. CDR3 length equals 16 residues. Per the germline V gene, CDR1 is SGHTA and CDR2 is FQGTGA. The CDR3 nucleotides are TGTGCCAGCAGGGAGGAGAAACAGGGCAAGAACACTGAAGCTTTCTTT. Translation gives CASREEKQGKNTEAFF.

This clone was counted once. This chain joins TRBV9 and TRBJ2-7, with unresolved D. The V end was cut by 0 bases, the J end by 0 bases, with 7 bases between. Germline CDR1 SGDLS, CDR2 YYNGEE. The CDR3 covers 14 residues. The CDR3 loop is CASSVDTFSYEQYF. CDR3 coding DNA: TGTGCCAGCAGCGTAGACACCTTCTCCTACGAGCAGTACTTC.

The rearrangement uses TRBV5-1 and TRBJ1-4; TRBD1 agrees at 8 bases. From germline, CDR1 is SGHRS and CDR2 YFSETQ. The CDR3 length is 13 residues. J lost 7 bases, V lost 4 bases, and 3 bases had no gene match. The CDR3 loop reads CASSRQGSEKLFF. The CDR3, as DNA: TGCGCCAGCAGCAGACAGGGGAGTGAAAAACTGTTTTTT.

The CDR3 loop reads CASSLVSGGIYEQYF. Written as DNA, the CDR3 is TGTGCCAGCAGCTTAGTTTCGGGGGGTATCTACGAGCAGTACTTC. V usage is TRBV7-9 and J usage is TRBJ2-7; 7 bases line up with TRBD2. CDR3 length equals 15 residues. Germline V CDR1 and CDR2: SEHNR, FQNEAQ (reference sequence). V was pared by 1 base and J by 3 bases, with 6 bases of the junction left unmatched.

The V call is TRBV3-1 (or the pseudogene TRBV3-2), the J call TRBJ2-6; D possibly corresponds to TRBD2 (6 bases). Germline CDR1 LGHDT, CDR2 YNNKEL (reference sequence). V lost 1 base to trimming and J lost 0 bases, with 10 bases between them. The CDR3 extends over 17 amino acids. DNA for the CDR3: TGTGCCAGCAGCCAAGGTGCGGGGCTCTCTGGGGCCAACGTCCTGACTTTC. Translated, it gives CASSQGAGLSGANVLTF.

The chain joins TRBV11-2 to TRBJ2-7; possibly TRBD2 for D (6 bases). The CDR3 has 15 residues. Trimming pared 5 bases from V and 4 bases from J, leaving 18 bases between. Per the germline V gene, CDR1 is SGHAT and CDR2 is FQNNGV. The CDR3: CASSPSGGVFYEQYF. CDR3 sequence (DNA): TGTGCCAGCAGCCCCAGCGGAGGGGTGTTTTACGAGCAGTACTTC. Filled out from reference TRBV11-2 and TRBJ2-7, the complete variable domain reads EAGVAQSPRYKIIEKRQSVAFWCNPISGHATLYWYQQILGQGPKLLIQFQNNGVVDDSQLPKDRFSAERLKGVDSTLKIQPAKLEDSAVYLCASSPSGGVFYEQYFGPGTRLTVT.

This chain links TRBV5-6 with TRBJ1-1, with D possibly being TRBD1 (5 bases). This CDR3 is 16 amino acids long. Germline assignment: CDR1 SGHDT and CDR2 YYEEEE. V lost 2 bases to trimming and J lost 0 bases, with 14 bases between them. CDR3 in amino acids: CASSFAKGLMNTEAFF. The CDR3 coding sequence is TGTGCCAGCAGCTTCGCAAAGGGGTTAATGAACACTGAAGCTTTCTTT.

The chain combines TRBV7-9 with TRBJ2-1; the match to TRBD2 covers 10 bases. V trimming: 5 bases; J trimming: 6 bases; junction bases outside the gene matches: 7. CDR3 length: 15 residues. The germline V gene has CDR1 SEHNR and CDR2 FQNEAQ (reference sequence). CDR3 protein: CASSPLAGTTNEQFF. CDR3 coding DNA: TGTGCCAGCAGCCCACTAGCGGGGACGACCAATGAGCAGTTCTTC.